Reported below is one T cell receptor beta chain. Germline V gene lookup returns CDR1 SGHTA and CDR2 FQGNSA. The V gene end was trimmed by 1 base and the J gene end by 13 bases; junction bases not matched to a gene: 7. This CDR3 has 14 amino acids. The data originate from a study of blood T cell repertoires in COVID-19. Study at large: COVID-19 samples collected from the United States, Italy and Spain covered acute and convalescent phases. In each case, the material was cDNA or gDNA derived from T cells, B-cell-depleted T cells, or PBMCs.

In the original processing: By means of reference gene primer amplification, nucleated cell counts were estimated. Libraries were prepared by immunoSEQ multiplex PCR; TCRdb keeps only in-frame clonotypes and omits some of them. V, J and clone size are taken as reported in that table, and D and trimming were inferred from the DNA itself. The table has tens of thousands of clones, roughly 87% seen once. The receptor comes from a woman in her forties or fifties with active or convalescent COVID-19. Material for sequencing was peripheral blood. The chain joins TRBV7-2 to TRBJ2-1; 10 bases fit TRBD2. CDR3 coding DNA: TGTGCCAGCAGCTTAGGGGGTAGCGGGGGGCCTCAGTTCTTC. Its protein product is CASSLGGSGGPQFF.